These T cell receptor beta chains were read from a single sample in a study of blood T cell repertoires in COVID-19. TCRdb's table, derived via immunoSEQ multiplex PCR, lists solely in-frame clones and lacks some. The data contain about 54,000 clones, roughly 76% of them seen just once; the ten biggest clones take up around 5.3%. Sequences were obtained from peripheral blood. These receptors were obtained from a woman aged 55-69 years with acute or convalescent COVID-19. The CDR3 runs from the conserved cysteine through the conserved F or W. A D gene is named only where the DNA matches it firmly. A row's size may be missing; if present it is once, few, many or a size class.

CDR3nt	CDR3aa	j_gene	d_gene	abundance	v_gene
TGTGCCAGCGGGAGGGGAACCAACACAGATACGCAGTATTTT	CASGRGTNTDTQYF	TRBJ2-3	TRBD2	once	TRBV9
TGCGCCAGCAGCTTCTCGGGGTCCTGGAACACTGAAGCTTTCTTT	CASSFSGSWNTEAFF	TRBJ1-1	-	-	TRBV5-1
TGCGCCAGCAGTCAAACAGGTTTCTCTGGAAACACCATATATTTT	CASSQTGFSGNTIYF	TRBJ1-3	-	few	TRBV4-1
TGTGCCACCAGTGATGGGGCAATCCAGCATTTT	CATSDGAIQHF	TRBJ1-5	-	few	TRBV24-1
TGTGCCAGCAGCTCCCAGGGGGGTGAGCCCCAGCATTTT	CASSSQGGEPQHF	TRBJ1-5	TRBD1	-	TRBV11-2
TGTGCCAGCAGTTTAATGGCCTCCGCTGGGGCCAACGTCCTGACTTTC	CASSLMASAGANVLTF	TRBJ2-6	-	-	TRBV28
TGTGCCAGCAGCCCTGGACAGTCTGGTCAGCCCCAGCATTTT	CASSPGQSGQPQHF	TRBJ1-5	-	few	TRBV9
TGTGCCAGCAGTTCACCTAGCGGGGGAATTCAAGAGACCCAGTACTTC	CASSSPSGGIQETQYF	TRBJ2-5	TRBD2	-	TRBV28
TGTGCCAGCAGTTCCCTTCCGCCAGGGAACACTGAAGCTTTCTTT	CASSSLPPGNTEAFF	TRBJ1-1	-	-	TRBV6-5
TGTGCCAGTACCGTCTCGGGGTTAGATCAGCCCCAGCATTTT	CASTVSGLDQPQHF	TRBJ1-5	-	-	TRBV19
TGTGCCAGCAGCTTAGTTCAGAACACTGAAGCTTTCTTT	CASSLVQNTEAFF	TRBJ1-1	-	-	TRBV7-6
TGTGCCAGCAGCCCCCGGGACTCCGGTGGCACAGATACGCAGTATTTT	CASSPRDSGGTDTQYF	TRBJ2-3	-	once	TRBV9
TGTGCCAGCAGTGAACCAGGGGATTCACCCCTCCACTTT	CASSEPGDSPLHF	TRBJ1-6	-	-	TRBV2
TGTGCCAGCAGCTTGGATCGGGGAGGCGAGCAGTACTTC	CASSLDRGGEQYF	TRBJ2-7	-	-	TRBV5-6
TGCGCCAGCAGCTTGGGGGTCAGGGGGGATTCACCCCTCCACTTT	CASSLGVRGDSPLHF	TRBJ1-6	TRBD1	-	TRBV5-1
TGTGCCAGCAGCGTTCGGGACAGGGCGGTCGGGGAGCTGTTTTTT	CASSVRDRAVGELFF	TRBJ2-2	TRBD1	-	TRBV9
TGTGCCAGCTCACCACAGCGCGGGACAGGCGTCTCTGGAAACACCATATATTTT	CASSPQRGTGVSGNTIYF	TRBJ1-3	TRBD1	-	TRBV18
TGTGCCAGCTCACCTGCGACAGGGAGCTCTGGAAACACCATATATTTT	CASSPATGSSGNTIYF	TRBJ1-3	TRBD1	-	TRBV18
TGCAGCGCCCGGGACACCGGTGGGGAGACCCAGTACTTC	CSARDTGGETQYF	TRBJ2-5	-	-	TRBV29-1
TGTGCCAGTAGGGGACTAGCAGACACCGGGGAGCTGTTTTTT	CASRGLADTGELFF	TRBJ2-2	TRBD2	-	TRBV19
TGTGCCAGCAGCTCCCCAATAGCAGAGACCCAGTACTTC	CASSSPIAETQYF	TRBJ2-5	-	-	TRBV7-6
TGCAGCGTTGAGCGCCAGGGGGCGGGGGAGCAGTACTTC	CSVERQGAGEQYF	TRBJ2-7	TRBD1	-	TRBV29-1
TGTGCCAGTAGTATGGCCGGGACAGGCCTTAGCAATCAGCCCCAGCATTTT	CASSMAGTGLSNQPQHF	TRBJ1-5	TRBD1	-	TRBV19
TGTGCCAGCCTCCGACAGGGGGAAAAACTGTTTTTT	CASLRQGEKLFF	TRBJ1-4	TRBD1	-	TRBV6-5
TGTGCCAGCAGTTACTCGAGATCGGGGACTGGCTATGGCTACACCTTC	CASSYSRSGTGYGYTF	TRBJ1-2	-	-	TRBV6-5
TGTGCCAGCAGCCCACGACTAGCGGGAGGGTCTGATGAGCAGTTCTTC	CASSPRLAGGSDEQFF	TRBJ2-1	TRBD2	once	TRBV11-3